This T cell receptor beta chain comes out of a study of early T cells in non-severe SARS-CoV-2 infection. TCRdb recomputed calls from the 5' RACE reads with MiXCR, one row per CDR3 protein. Here the sample spans 20,000 to 25,000 distinct CDR3 sequences, around 5% being singletons. This clonotype has at least ten counts. Deletions cut 0 bases from V and 3 bases from J, with 6 bases between. The CDR3 totals 13 residues. Germline loops: CDR1 SGHVS, CDR2 FQNEAQ. The source is an adult who was a healthcare worker with PCR-confirmed SARS-CoV-2 infection or an uninfected control (not recorded which). The chain has TRBV7-8 and TRBJ2-7, with unresolved D. Sequenced material: whole blood, taken at baseline. The CDR3 coding sequence is TGTGCCAGCAGCTTAGCCGAGGACTACGAGCAGTACTTC. Its translation: CASSLAEDYEQYF.